This T cell receptor beta chain was sequenced in a study of cytomegalovirus exposure and HLA in healthy donors listed by TCRdb under 2017. Regarding the research as a whole: According to a later analysis, the approximately 120 validation repertoires were produced on the same platform as the 666 repertoires of the first cohort. The study aimed to test whether cataloging public T cell receptors could reveal signatures of past pathogen exposure. In addition to the first cohort of 650 to 750 subjects, a separate validation cohort of about 120 different subjects was used. To predict cytomegalovirus infection status, the study brought together high-throughput TCR immunosequencing, statistical association of individual TCRs with disease status, and machine learning. What the study reported, not specific to this receptor: In vitro tests confirmed that three of the cytomegalovirus-associated TCR beta chains recognize cytomegalovirus antigens. According to the authors, the approach could potentially be generalized to other disease states and immunological phenotypes. The classifier was reported to diagnose cytomegalovirus status with high specificity and sensitivity in both the original and validation cohorts. While some public TCRs were present in many individuals, most TCR sequences turned up only very rarely across donors. In the study, around 150 TCR beta chains were listed as associated with cytomegalovirus. The validation cohort had no HLA typing available for a later analysis, so co-occurrence within that cohort was assessed over all 120 repertoires. In a later analysis, TCRs clustered in the first cohort were found to also tend to co-occur in the 120 or so validation repertoires, with around 94% of cluster scores above 0.

Comments on this clone: The target of this receptor is not known. No much larger clonotype is one base removed from it; base qualities were not supplied.

The library relied on the immunoSEQ multiplex PCR assay. The authors processed their data as follows. To diagnose cytomegalovirus status from the catalog of TCR beta chain sequences, a statistical classification framework was built. This immuneACCESS table, as held by TCRdb, lists in-frame sequences with V and J called but not all clones. Of the missing ones, under half trace to an unresolved V gene in checked studies; the others have no known cause. That table gives V, J and clone size, and the DNA gave D and trimming. Within this sample are fewer than 150,000 clones, with more than 75% of them counted one time only. The top ten hold around 5.1% of the sample. CDR1 and CDR2 were assigned from the germline V gene as SGHRS and YFSETQ. The CDR3 starts with the cysteine, ends with the phenylalanine, and has 15 residues. The retained sequence is limited to the CDR3, 45 bases, with the frame set at the first base. Germline trimming amounts to 7 bases on V and 3 bases on J, with 13 as the count of junction bases outside the gene matches.

The donors were included in the validation cohort of 100 to 150 subjects, a group kept apart from the roughly 700-subject first cohort. Sequenced: PBMCs. The sequence was collected from a man aged 18 to 29 in good health and CMV-seronegative. This sequence uses TRBV5-1 and TRBJ2-7; 7 bases in between match TRBD1. DNA sequence: TGCGCCAGCGAGGGGACAGTTCACGGAATCTACGAGCAGTACTTC. Its protein reads: CASEGTVHGIYEQYF.